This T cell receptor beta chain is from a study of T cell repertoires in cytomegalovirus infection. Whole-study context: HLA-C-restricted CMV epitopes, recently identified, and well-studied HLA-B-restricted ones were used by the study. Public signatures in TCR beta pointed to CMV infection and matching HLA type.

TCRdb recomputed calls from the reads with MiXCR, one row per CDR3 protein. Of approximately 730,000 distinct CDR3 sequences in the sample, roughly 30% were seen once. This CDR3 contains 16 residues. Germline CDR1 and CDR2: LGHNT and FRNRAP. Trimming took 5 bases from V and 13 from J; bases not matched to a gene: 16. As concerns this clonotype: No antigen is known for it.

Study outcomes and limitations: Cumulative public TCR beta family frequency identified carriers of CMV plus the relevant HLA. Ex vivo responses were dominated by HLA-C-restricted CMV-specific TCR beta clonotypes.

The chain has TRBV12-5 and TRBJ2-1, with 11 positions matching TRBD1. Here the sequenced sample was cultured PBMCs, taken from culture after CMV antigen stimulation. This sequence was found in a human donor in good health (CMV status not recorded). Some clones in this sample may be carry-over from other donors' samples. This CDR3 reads CASGHGGTGGVHPQFF. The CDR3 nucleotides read TGTGCTAGTGGTCACGGAGGGACAGGGGGGGTTCACCCACAGTTCTTC.